These 27 T cell receptor beta chains were all obtained from the same sample, sequenced in a study of shared clonotypes between healthy human individuals (dated by TCRdb to about 2020). The library was obtained by the immunoSEQ multiplex PCR assay. This is the immuneACCESS table as TCRdb keeps it, with only in-frame sequences that have V and J called. A part of the clones is gone; compared with another copy, unresolved V genes explain less than half, and the rest is unexplained. The sample table shows roughly 720,000 clones, and less than 95% are seen once. In total, the top ten clones hold about 34% of the sample. The specimen was memory CD8+ T cells from PBMCs. The sample's cell subset or site, from its label and the paper: CD45RO+ cells pooled with CCR7-negative TemRA cells. These receptors came from a man aged 18-30 years in good health. Some clones in this sample may be carry-over from other donors' samples.

This chain connects TRBV5-5 to TRBJ1-1; D unclear. This CDR3 contains 16 residues. Per germline, CDR1 SGHKS and CDR2 YYEKEE (reference sequence). V shed 4 bases and J shed 5 bases, with 21 bases lying between them. The CDR3 DNA reads as TGTGCCAGCAGCCCTTCACTTGCCCAAACAGAGACTGAAGCTTTCTTT. Translation: CASSPSLAQTETEAFF.

The rearrangement uses TRBV27 and TRBJ2-7, with TRBD2 identical over 11 bases. The CDR3 loop spans 18 amino acids. Per germline, CDR1 MNHEY and CDR2 SMNVEV (reference sequence). V lost 5 bases and J lost 5; bases outside the gene matches: 17. The CDR3 sequence: CASSPQLAGGLARDEQYF. CDR3 bases: TGTGCCAGCAGTCCCCAGCTAGCGGGAGGCCTCGCGAGGGACGAGCAGTACTTC.

The V call is TRBV12-5, the J call TRBJ2-5; D gene unclear. This CDR3 region has 13 residues. The V gene's germline CDR1 is LGHNT and CDR2 FRNRAP. Trimming cost V 4 bases and J 2 bases, with 8 bases left between them. CDR3 nucleotide sequence: TGTGCTAGTGGTTCCCACCGTCAAGAGACCCAGTACTTC. It specifies CASGSHRQETQYF.

This chain connects TRBV27 to TRBJ2-2; D perhaps matches TRBD1 (6 bases). Deletions cut 4 bases from V and 1 base from J, with 7 bases between. The CDR3 length is 14 residues. In germline, CDR1 is MNHEY, CDR2 SMNVEV (reference sequence). The CDR3 region has the DNA TGTGCCAGCAGTTCGACAGGGAACACCGGGGAGCTGTTTTTT. The encoded protein is CASSSTGNTGELFF.

The genes are TRBV5-3 and TRBJ2-5; possible D gene TRBD2, 5 bases. TRBV5-3 is labeled an ORF, and its function is uncertain. V lost 1 base, J lost 2 bases, and 18 bases lay in between. The CDR3 spans 17 residues. The CDR3 DNA follows: TGTGCCAGAAGCTTGATAGGAGGCGGTAAAAAGCAAGAGACCCAGTACTTC. Translation gives CARSLIGGGKKQETQYF.

The chain uses TRBV9 and TRBJ2-5, with D possibly matching TRBD1 (6 bases). Looked up from germline, CDR1 is SGDLS and CDR2 is YYNGEE. The length of the CDR3 is 15 residues. V was trimmed by 3 bases and J by 7 bases, leaving 19 bases between them. The CDR3: CASSAGDGHQWTQYF. CDR3 in DNA: TGTGCCAGCAGCGCAGGGGACGGCCACCAATGGACCCAGTACTTC. Complete variable domain (other parts from reference TRBV9 and TRBJ2-5): DSGVTQTPKHLITATGQRVTLRCSPRSGDLSVYWYQQSLDQGLQFLIQYYNGEERAKGNILERFSAQQFPDLHSELNLSSLELGDSALYFCASSAGDGHQWTQYFGPGTRLLVL.

The rearrangement joins TRBV6-6 to TRBJ1-2; weak D call: TRBD1 (6 bases). This CDR3 has 15 amino acids. The V gene's germline CDR1 is MNHNY and CDR2 SVGAGI (reference sequence). V lost 7 bases and J lost 1, with 16 bases in between. The CDR3 is CASTTGGGVNYGYTF. Here the CDR3 DNA reads TGTGCCAGCACCACGGGGGGGGGCGTTAACTATGGCTACACCTTC.

The V gene is TRBV4-1, the J gene TRBJ2-1; D assignment may be TRBD1 or TRBD2 (6 bases each). Germline CDR1 reads MGHRA; CDR2 reads YSYEKL. V was clipped by 3 bases and J by 9 bases, with 12 bases between them. The CDR3 extends over 13 amino acids. DNA for the CDR3: TGCGCCAGCAGCCAGGACCGGGGGCGTGAGCAGTTCTTC. Its protein product is CASSQDRGREQFF.

The chain couples TRBV7-9 to TRBJ2-1, with 7 bases fitting TRBD1. Germline V gene data show CDR1 as SEHNR and CDR2 as FQNEAQ (reference sequence). This CDR3 has 12 residues. The ends lost 5 bases at V and 7 bases at J; junction bases unmatched: 2. The CDR3 bases are TGTGCCAGCAGCGCGACAGGGAATGAGCAGTTCTTC. This codes for CASSATGNEQFF.

Turning to this clone: This same CDR3 is encoded by further DNA sequences in the sample. The chain employs TRBV11-2 and TRBJ2-1, with D perhaps matching TRBD1 (5 bases). CDR3 length: 12 residues. Germline V gives CDR1 SGHAT, CDR2 FQNNGV. V lost 1 base to trimming and J lost 7 bases, with 5 bases between them. Written as DNA, the CDR3 is TGTGCCAGCAGCTTAGGACAGAATGAGCAGTTCTTC. As protein: CASSLGQNEQFF.

The V gene is TRBV7-9, the J gene TRBJ2-7, with D unclear. There are 12 residues in the CDR3. Per the germline V gene, CDR1 is SEHNR and CDR2 is FQNEAQ (reference sequence). V was pared by 4 bases and J by 2 bases, with 6 bases between. The CDR3 region is CASSSLTYEQYF. CDR3 DNA: TGTGCCAGCAGCTCTTTAACCTACGAGCAGTACTTC.

The V and J genes are TRBV27 and TRBJ2-7; D unclear. V dropped 5 bases and J dropped 2 bases, with 16 bases sitting between them. Per germline, CDR1 MNHEY and CDR2 SMNVEV (reference sequence). The CDR3 sequence is 15 residues long. CDR3 bases: TGTGCCAGCAGTCGCGGTTCAAACGAGGCCTACGAGCAGTACTTC. It yields the protein CASSRGSNEAYEQYF.

V is TRBV5-5 and J is TRBJ1-5; TRBD1 might be the D (5 bases). This CDR3 is 16 amino acids long. V shed 4 bases and J shed 0 bases, with 14 bases lying between them. Germline CDR1 and CDR2: SGHKS and YYEKEE (reference sequence). CDR3 protein: CASSTGRIDSNQPQHF. CDR3 coding DNA: TGTGCCAGCAGCACGGGACGGATCGATAGCAATCAGCCCCAGCATTTT. Supplemented by reference TRBV5-5 and TRBJ1-5, the full variable domain reads DAGVTQSPTHLIKTRGQQVTLRCSPISGHKSVSWYQQVLGQGPQFIFQYYEKEERGRGNFPDRFSARQFPNYSSELNVNALLLGDSALYLCASSTGRIDSNQPQHFGDGTRLSIL.

The J gene is TRBJ2-1, the V gene TRBV5-1, with 15 bases aligning to TRBD2. The ends lost 4 bases at V and 8 bases at J; junction bases unmatched: 16. From germline, CDR1 is SGHRS and CDR2 YFSETQ. The length of the CDR3 is 19 residues. The DNA of the CDR3 is TGCGCCAGCAGCCCCACCATCGGAAGGACTAGCGGGAGGGGGCATGAGCAGTTCTTC. Translating it yields CASSPTIGRTSGRGHEQFF.

The chain uses TRBV5-8 and TRBJ1-2; tentatively, D is TRBD1 (5 bases). This CDR3 is built from 14 residues. CDR1 is SGHTS, CDR2 YDEGEE, per germline. The CDR3 reads CAKLTGTSLNGYTF. Here the CDR3 DNA reads TGTGCGAAGTTGACCGGGACGAGCTTAAATGGCTACACCTTC.

The V call is TRBV9, the J call TRBJ1-1; D might be TRBD1 (5 bases). Germline CDR1 SGDLS, CDR2 YYNGEE. V gave up 0 bases and J gave up 1 base, with 10 bases separating them. This CDR3 spans 15 amino acids. The CDR3 region is CASSVAGGTNTEAFF. The CDR3 DNA reads TGTGCCAGCAGCGTAGCTGGGGGTACGAACACTGAAGCTTTCTTT.

The chain uses TRBV28 and TRBJ2-1, with TRBD2 matching 9 bases. J lost 3 bases, V lost 5 bases, and 8 bases had no gene match. Germline CDR1 and CDR2: MDHEN and SYDVKM. This CDR3 is built from 16 residues. The CDR3 DNA follows: TGTGCCAGCAGTCGACTAGCGGAGTCCGTCTACAATGAGCAGTTCTTC. Amino acid sequence: CASSRLAESVYNEQFF.

The chain employs TRBV5-1 and TRBJ2-7, with D tentatively TRBD1 (6 bases). Germline-derived CDR1 and CDR2 are SGHRS and YFSETQ. The CDR3 loop spans 16 amino acids. The V gene lost 1 base and the J gene lost 4 bases, with 18 bases spanning the gap. CDR3 coding DNA: TGCGCCAGCAGCTTGCCCCGAACCGGGACACAATACGAGCAGTACTTC. Amino acid sequence: CASSLPRTGTQYEQYF.

The V call is TRBV19, the J call TRBJ2-6; D is possibly TRBD2 (5 bases). This CDR3 is built from 16 residues. V lost 7 bases and J 5 bases, leaving 18 bases between the germline ends. Looked up from germline, CDR1 is LNHDA and CDR2 is SQIVND (reference sequence). The CDR3 spells CASIRSAGGWANVLTF. CDR3 nucleotides: TGTGCCAGTATTCGGTCGGCAGGCGGGTGGGCCAACGTCCTGACTTTC.

The CDR3 loop is CASNQRWSSSTDTQYF. The CDR3, as DNA: TGCGCCAGCAACCAGCGTTGGTCGTCCAGCACAGATACGCAGTATTTT. The chain joins TRBV4-3 to TRBJ2-3; D is undetermined. Germline loops: CDR1 LGHNA, CDR2 YSLEER. The germline V and J ends were trimmed by 7 bases and 0 bases, with 17 bases remaining between them. The CDR3 runs 16 residues.

The V and J genes are TRBV2 and TRBJ1-5; D gene unclear. The ends were cut back, 5 bases at V and 1 base at J, with 12 bases in the middle. Germline values: CDR1 SNHLY, CDR2 FYNNEI. This CDR3 region has 15 residues. CDR3 DNA sequence: TGTGCCAGCAGTACCCGGGCAGGAAGCAATCAGCCCCAGCATTTT. As protein: CASSTRAGSNQPQHF.

V usage is TRBV27 and J usage is TRBJ2-1, with TRBD2 as a possible D gene (6 bases). V lost 3 bases, J lost 3 bases, and 12 bases lay in between. Looked up from germline, CDR1 is MNHEY and CDR2 is SMNVEV (reference sequence). This CDR3 region has 15 residues. In DNA form, the CDR3 reads TGTGCCAGCAGTTTCCGTCTAGCGCTCTACAATGAGCAGTTCTTC. Protein sequence: CASSFRLALYNEQFF.

This chain connects TRBV5-1 to TRBJ1-5; TRBD1 matches 7 bases. V dropped 3 bases and J dropped 3; count of bases not matched to a gene: 6. The CDR3 consists of 15 residues. Germline V CDR1 and CDR2: SGHRS, YFSETQ. Here the CDR3 reads CASSWDSTSNQPQHF. For the CDR3, the DNA is TGCGCCAGCAGCTGGGACAGTACATCCAATCAGCCCCAGCATTTT.

V is TRBV28 and J is TRBJ1-2; D is perhaps TRBD1 (5 bases). CDR1 and CDR2 (germline): MDHEN, SYDVKM. Trimming removed 6 bases from V and 5 bases from J, with 16 bases in between. This CDR3 has 14 residues. For the CDR3, the DNA is TGTGCCAGCAGCCCCGACCGGGGACTTTATGGCTACACCTTC. Residues: CASSPDRGLYGYTF.

The rearrangement links TRBV29-1 to TRBJ1-2, with TRBD1 as a possible D gene (6 bases). CDR1 is SQVTM, CDR2 ANQGSEA, per germline. V lost 3 bases to trimming and J lost 5 bases, with 13 bases between them. The CDR3 is 13 residues long. CDR3 region: CSVESRTEYGYTF. In nucleotides, the CDR3 is TGCAGCGTTGAGTCCCGGACAGAGTATGGCTACACCTTC. The entire variable domain, with the rest obtained from reference TRBV29-1 and TRBJ1-2, is as follows: SAVISQKPSRDICQRGTSLTIQCQVDSQVTMMFWYRQQPGQSLTLIATANQGSEATYESGFVIDKFPISRPNLTFSTLTVSNMSPEDSSIYLCSVESRTEYGYTFGSGTRLTVV.

The chain is built from TRBV5-1 and TRBJ1-2; D ambiguous. The CDR3 consists of 13 residues. Trimming took 1 base from V and 0 from J, leaving 4 bases between them. Germline V gives CDR1 SGHRS, CDR2 YFSETQ. CDR3 loop: CASSLMTNYGYTF. The DNA of the CDR3 is TGCGCCAGCAGCTTGATGACTAACTATGGCTACACCTTC.

V usage is TRBV6-6 and J usage is TRBJ2-7; no firm D call. The CDR3 sequence is 11 residues long. With 3 bases removed from V and 6 bases from J, the gap between germline ends came to 6 bases. The germline CDR1 and CDR2 sequences are MNHNY and SVGAGI (reference sequence). CDR3 DNA: TGTGCCAGCAGTTATTTAGGCGAGCAGTACTTC. Protein sequence: CASSYLGEQYF.